Below are 3 T cell receptor beta chains sequenced from a single sample in a study of shared clonotypes between healthy human individuals. Sequencing used immunoSEQ multiplex PCR; TCRdb keeps in-frame clones, though not all of them. Here the sample spans some 2,000,000 clones, 95% being singletons. The sequenced sample consisted of naive CD4+ T cells sorted from blood. The sample's subset: CD45RA+ positively selected. The receptors originated from a man younger than 30 in good health.

Here the CDR3 reads CASSLARTGKETQYF. DNA of the CDR3: TGTGCCAGCAGCTTAGCTAGGACAGGGAAGGAGACCCAGTACTTC. The rearrangement uses TRBV7-9 and TRBJ2-5; 8 bases map to TRBD1. Trimming at V came to 0 bases and at J to 5 bases, leaving 5 bases not matched to a gene. Germline lookup yields CDR1 SEHNR and CDR2 FQNEAQ (reference sequence). The CDR3 is made up of 15 amino acids. The whole variable domain, filled in from reference TRBV7-9 and TRBJ2-5, reads DTGVSQNPRHKITKRGQNVTFRCDPISEHNRLYWYRQTLGQGPEFLTYFQNEAQLEKSRLLSDRFSAERPKGSFSTLEIQRTEQGDSAMYLCASSLARTGKETQYFGPGTRLLVL.

The chain uses TRBV12-2 and TRBJ2-2. TRBV12-2 is assigned pseudogene status. The CDR3 length is 14 residues. This CDR3 is CASRLAPGTGELFF. DNA of the CDR3: TGTGCAAGTCGCTTAGCGCCCGGAACCGGGGAGCTGTTTTTT.

This clone was found once. The sample carries other DNA sequences with the same CDR3. The chain has TRBV2 and TRBJ2-3; a weak D match, TRBD2 (5 bases). Trimming removed 0 bases from V and 0 bases from J, with 7 bases in between. CDR1 SNHLY and CDR2 FYNNEI come from the germline V gene. The CDR3 extends over 15 amino acids. CDR3 loop: CASSEAGVSTDTQYF. The CDR3 nucleotides read TGTGCCAGCAGTGAAGCGGGAGTCAGCACAGATACGCAGTATTTT.